A single TCR beta chain is shown here with its context. The source of the sample is a study of T cell changes during pregnancy in multiple sclerosis. The method was immunoSEQ multiplex PCR; TCRdb's version includes in-frame clones alone and lacks a portion of them. The sample shows around 74,000 clones, roughly nine tenths of them seen only once. The input for sequencing was peripheral blood, taken before pregnancy. The source of this sequence is a female donor with multiple sclerosis, enrolled in a pregnancy study.

The CDR3 is CAGGDNLQPQHF. In DNA form, the CDR3 reads TGTGCCGGGGGGGACAACCTTCAGCCCCAGCATTTT. The chain carries TRBV10-3 and TRBJ1-5; tentative D call: TRBD1 (6 bases). CDR1 ENHRY and CDR2 SYGVKD come from the germline V gene. This CDR3 contains 12 residues. V was cut by 11 bases and J by 6 bases, with 14 bases left in between.